This T cell receptor beta chain comes out of a study of vaccination and CD4 T cells after COVID-19. Looked up from germline, CDR1 is SNHLY and CDR2 is FYNNEI. V lost 6 bases and J lost 2, with 5 bases in between. The length of the CDR3 is 11 residues. The Oncomine TCR Beta short-read assay was applied to DNA of cultured CD4+ T cells. From the PCR reads, TCRdb called clonotypes with MiXCR, one entry per CDR3 protein. The table records about 19,000 distinct CDR3 sequences, approximately 44% of them present only once. The treatment: approximately 11-day PBMC culture with coronavirus spike peptide pools or control peptides (ViraFEST assay). About this clonotype: The antigen is undetermined.

Sequences were derived from CD4+ T cells from blood, cultured in vitro, sampled after SARS-CoV-2 vaccination. V gene TRBV2 combines with J gene TRBJ2-7, with D unresolved. The receptor comes from a human donor who had recovered from COVID-19. The CDR3 DNA is TGTGCCAGCAGACTTACCTACGAGCAGTACTTC. The encoded protein is CASRLTYEQYF.